This TCR beta chain was identified during a study of blood T cell repertoires in COVID-19. In the study's own analysis: How many nucleated cells were present was estimated from reference gene primer amplification. The repertoire was sequenced with immunoSEQ multiplex PCR; TCRdb's copy has only in-frame clones and lacks some. That table gives V, J and clone size, and the DNA gave D and trimming. The sample lists about 150,000 clones; nearly 80% were seen once. The germline V gene has CDR1 MNHEY and CDR2 SVGAGI. The CDR3 sequence is 14 residues long. V was pared by 6 bases and J by 3 bases, with 13 bases between.

Sample: peripheral blood. This sequence originates from a man of 80 years or more with acute or convalescent COVID-19. The chain has TRBV6-5 and TRBJ2-3, with a tentative D call TRBD2 (6 bases). DNA for the CDR3: TGTGCCAGCAGCCTAGAGGGGAGGACAGATACGCAGTATTTT. It encodes CASSLEGRTDTQYF.